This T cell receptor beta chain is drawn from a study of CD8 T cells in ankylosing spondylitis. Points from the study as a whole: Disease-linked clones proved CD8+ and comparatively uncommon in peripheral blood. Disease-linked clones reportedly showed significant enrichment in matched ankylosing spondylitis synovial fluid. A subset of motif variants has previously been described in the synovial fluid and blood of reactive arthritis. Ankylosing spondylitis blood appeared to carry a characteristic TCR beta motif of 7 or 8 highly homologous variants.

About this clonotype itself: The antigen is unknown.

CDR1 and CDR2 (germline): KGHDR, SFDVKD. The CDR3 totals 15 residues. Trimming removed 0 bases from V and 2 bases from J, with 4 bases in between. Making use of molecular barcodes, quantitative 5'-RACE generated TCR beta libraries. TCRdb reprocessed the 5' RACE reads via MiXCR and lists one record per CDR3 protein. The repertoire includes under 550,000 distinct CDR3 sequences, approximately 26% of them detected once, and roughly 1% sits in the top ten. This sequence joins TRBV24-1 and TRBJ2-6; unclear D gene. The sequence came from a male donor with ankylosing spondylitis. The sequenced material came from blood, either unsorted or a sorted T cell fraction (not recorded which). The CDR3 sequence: CATSDLGAGANVLTF. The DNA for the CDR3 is TGTGCCACCAGTGATTTGGGAGCTGGGGCCAACGTCCTGACTTTC.